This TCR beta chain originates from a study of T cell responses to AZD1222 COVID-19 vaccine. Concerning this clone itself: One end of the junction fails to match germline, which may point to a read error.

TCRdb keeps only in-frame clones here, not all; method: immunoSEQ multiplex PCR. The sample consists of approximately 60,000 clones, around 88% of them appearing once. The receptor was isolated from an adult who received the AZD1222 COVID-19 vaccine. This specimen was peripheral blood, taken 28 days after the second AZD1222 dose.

CDR3 sequence (DNA): TGTGCTAGCAGCTTAGGCCCTGGAGCGGCCCAAGAGACCCAGTACTTC. Encoded protein: CASSLGPGAAQETQYF. This chain joins TRBV7-7 and TRBJ2-5; weak D call: TRBD2 (5 bases). There are 16 residues in the CDR3. Germline V lookup: CDR1 SSHAT, CDR2 FNYEAQ (reference sequence).